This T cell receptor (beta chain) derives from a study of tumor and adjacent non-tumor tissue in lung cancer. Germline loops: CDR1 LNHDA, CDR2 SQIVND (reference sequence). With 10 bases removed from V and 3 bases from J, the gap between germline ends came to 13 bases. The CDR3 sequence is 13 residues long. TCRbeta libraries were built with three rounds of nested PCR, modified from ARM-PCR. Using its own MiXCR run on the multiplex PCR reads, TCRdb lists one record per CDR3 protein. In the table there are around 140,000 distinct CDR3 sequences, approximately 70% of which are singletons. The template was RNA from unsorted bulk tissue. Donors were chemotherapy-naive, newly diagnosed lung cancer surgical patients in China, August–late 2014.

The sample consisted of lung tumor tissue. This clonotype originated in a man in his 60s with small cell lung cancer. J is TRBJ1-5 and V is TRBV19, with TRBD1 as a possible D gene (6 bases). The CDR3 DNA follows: TGTGCCACCAAGCAGGGGCCCAATCAGCCCCAGCATTTT. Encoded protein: CATKQGPNQPQHF.